Listed here are 13 T cell receptor beta chains from one sample, sequenced in a study of technical replicates of blood from several donors. Sequencing used immunoSEQ multiplex PCR; TCRdb keeps in-frame clones, though not all of them. The sample has 55,000 to 65,000 clones; 86% are singletons. Sequences were obtained from PBMCs. These receptors were taken from a human donor in good health. Some clones in this sample may be carry-over from other donors' samples.

The chain carries TRBV6-6 and TRBJ1-2, with 7 bases that match TRBD1. V shed 6 bases, J shed 8 bases, and the junction held 12 bases outside the gene matches. This CDR3 contains 14 residues. The germline V gene encodes CDR1 MNHNY and CDR2 SVGAGI (reference sequence). The DNA of the CDR3 is TGTGCCAGCAGCCCCGCAGGGGGTCCTGGGGGCTACACCTTC. It translates to CASSPAGGPGGYTF.

The V and J genes are TRBV19 and TRBJ2-2, with a weak D call TRBD2 (6 bases). The CDR3 extends over 13 amino acids. CDR1 is LNHDA and CDR2 is SQIVND in the germline V gene (reference sequence). V was cut by 7 bases and J by 8 bases, with 14 bases left in between. CDR3 sequence (DNA): TGTGCCAGTACCATGGGGGGTACGGGGGAGCTGTTTTTT. Translation gives CASTMGGTGELFF.

The CDR3 sequence: CASSYGDRVTENTIYF. The CDR3 bases are TGTGCCAGCAGTTACGGGGACAGGGTTACGGAAAACACCATATATTTT. V and J are TRBV6-6 and TRBJ1-3, with 9 bases that match TRBD1. J lost 6 bases, V lost 2 bases, and 8 bases had no gene match. This CDR3 is 16 amino acids long. Germline loops: CDR1 MNHNY, CDR2 SVGAGI (reference sequence).

Remarks on this clone: Relative to the germline gene, one junction end is altered; a read error may explain this. The chain is built from TRBV20-1 and TRBJ2-5, with a weak D call TRBD2 (5 bases). The CDR3 is made up of 11 amino acids. CDR1 is DFQATT and CDR2 is SNEGSKA in the germline V gene (reference sequence). The CDR3 DNA is TGCAGTGCGCAGACGGGGATGACCCGGTACTTC. It specifies CSAQTGMTRYF.

The chain links TRBV7-6 to TRBJ1-1; 8 bases are shared with TRBD1. CDR1 and CDR2 from the germline V gene are SGHVS and FNYEAQ. Trimming removed 4 bases from V and 4 bases from J; junction bases left unmatched: 2. CDR3 size: 13 residues. The CDR3 nucleotides read TGTGCCAGCAGCTCAGACAGGGGCACTGAAGCTTTCTTT. Encoded protein: CASSSDRGTEAFF.

The rearrangement joins TRBV6-1 to TRBJ1-1; TRBD1 might be the D (6 bases). Trimming removed 6 bases at V and 3 bases at J, with 14 bases between. The germline V gene has CDR1 MNHNS and CDR2 SASEGT. The CDR3 has 14 residues. CDR3 DNA: TGTGCCAGCAGCGACAAACGGACAGACACTGAAGCTTTCTTT. Protein: CASSDKRTDTEAFF.

The J gene is TRBJ2-1, the V gene TRBV11-2; D might be TRBD2 (5 bases). The CDR3 loop spans 15 amino acids. The germline gives CDR1 SGHAT, CDR2 FQNNGV. V shed 4 bases and J shed 4 bases, with 14 bases lying between them. CDR3 region: CASSSSPSGYNEQFF. The CDR3 bases are TGTGCCAGCAGCTCCTCCCCCTCGGGGTACAATGAGCAGTTCTTC. Combining the CDR3 with reference TRBV11-2 and TRBJ2-1 gives the whole variable domain EAGVAQSPRYKIIEKRQSVAFWCNPISGHATLYWYQQILGQGPKLLIQFQNNGVVDDSQLPKDRFSAERLKGVDSTLKIQPAKLEDSAVYLCASSSSPSGYNEQFFGPGTRLTVL.

The count of this clone is one. This chain joins TRBV27 and TRBJ1-6; 7 positions match TRBD1. Losses at the gene ends were 2 bases for V and 8 bases for J; bases not matched to a gene: 6. The CDR3 covers 15 residues. Germline loops: CDR1 MNHEY, CDR2 SMNVEV (reference sequence). The chain's CDR3 is CASSLTRQGDSPLHF. The CDR3, as DNA: TGTGCCAGCAGTTTAACCAGACAGGGAGATTCACCCCTCCACTTT.

The V gene is TRBV25-1, the J gene TRBJ2-7, with D tentatively TRBD2 (5 bases). This CDR3 has 13 residues. The ends were cut back, 8 bases at V and 1 base at J, with 12 bases in the middle. Germline V CDR1 and CDR2: MGHDK, SYGVNS. The CDR3 region is CASGEWGSYEQYF. The CDR3 DNA is TGTGCCAGCGGGGAGTGGGGTTCCTACGAGCAGTACTTC.

This chain joins TRBV23-1 and TRBJ1-3; D gene unclear. TRBV23-1 is given ORF status, its function remaining uncertain. V was shortened by 2 bases and J by 0 bases, with 8 bases between the two germline ends. The CDR3 contains 15 residues. CDR3 protein: CASSQAANSGNTIYF. Here the CDR3 DNA reads TGCGCCAGCAGTCAAGCGGCCAACTCTGGAAACACCATATATTTT.

The chain employs TRBV18 and TRBJ2-1, with D hard to call. The germline V and J ends were trimmed by 2 bases and 5 bases, with 7 bases remaining between them. The germline gives CDR1 KGHSH, CDR2 LQKENI. CDR3 length: 13 residues. CDR3 sequence reads: CASSPGFNNEQFF. The CDR3 coding sequence is TGTGCCAGCTCACCAGGCTTCAACAATGAGCAGTTCTTC.

The chain has TRBV7-9 and TRBJ2-2; TRBD2 matches at 7 bases. CDR1 and CDR2 from the germline V gene are SEHNR and FQNEAQ (reference sequence). This CDR3 spans 15 amino acids. The ends lost 4 bases at V and 3 bases at J; junction bases unmatched: 5. The CDR3 here is CASSSSGTYTGELFF. For the CDR3, the DNA is TGTGCCAGCAGCTCAAGCGGGACCTACACCGGGGAGCTGTTTTTT.

The genes are TRBV5-1 and TRBJ2-2; 8 nucleotides line up with TRBD2. Germline V gene data show CDR1 as SGHRS and CDR2 as YFSETQ. The CDR3 contains 16 residues. The ends lost 4 bases at V and 5 bases at J; junction bases unmatched: 10. The CDR3 nucleotides are TGCGCCAGCAGCCCACGCTACGGGGGGGAGACCGGGGAGCTGTTTTTT. It specifies CASSPRYGGETGELFF.